This T cell receptor (beta chain) originates from a study of T cell repertoires in cytomegalovirus infection. Across the study: Matching HLA type and CMV infection were both indicated by public TCR beta signatures.

General study results and limits: The ex vivo response was dominated by HLA-C-restricted CMV-specific TCR beta clonotypes. Summed public TCR beta family frequency identified CMV carriers bearing the relevant HLA.

TCRdb re-called the reads with MiXCR, one entry per CDR3 protein. Of some 700,000 distinct CDR3 sequences listed, roughly 36% are singletons. Regarding this clonotype: Its antigen is unidentified.

The CDR3 spans 14 residues. CDR1 is SEHNR, CDR2 FQNEAQ, per germline (reference sequence). The germline V and J ends were trimmed by 1 base and 11 bases, with 17 bases remaining between them. Sequencing was performed on PBMCs. This sequence was found in a human donor in good health (CMV status not recorded). Some clones in this sample may be carry-over from other donors' samples. The chain joins TRBV7-9 to TRBJ1-1; a possible D gene is TRBD1 (5 bases). In DNA, the CDR3 is TGTGCCAGCAGCTTAGAGAGCCAGGGTTTACGGGCTTTCTTT. Encoded protein: CASSLESQGLRAFF.